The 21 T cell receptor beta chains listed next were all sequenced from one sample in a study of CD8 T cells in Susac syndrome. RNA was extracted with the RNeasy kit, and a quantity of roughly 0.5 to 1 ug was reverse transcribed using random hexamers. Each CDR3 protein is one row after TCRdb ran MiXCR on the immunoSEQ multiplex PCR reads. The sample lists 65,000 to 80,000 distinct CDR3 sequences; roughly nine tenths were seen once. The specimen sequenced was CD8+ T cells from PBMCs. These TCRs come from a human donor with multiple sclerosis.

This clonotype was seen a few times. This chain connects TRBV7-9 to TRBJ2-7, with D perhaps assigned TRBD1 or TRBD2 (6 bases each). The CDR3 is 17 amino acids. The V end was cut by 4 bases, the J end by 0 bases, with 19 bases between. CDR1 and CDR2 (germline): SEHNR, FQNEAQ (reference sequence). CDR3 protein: CASSSSGWGATSYEQYF. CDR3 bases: TGTGCCAGCAGCTCCTCGGGTTGGGGGGCAACCTCCTACGAGCAGTACTTC.

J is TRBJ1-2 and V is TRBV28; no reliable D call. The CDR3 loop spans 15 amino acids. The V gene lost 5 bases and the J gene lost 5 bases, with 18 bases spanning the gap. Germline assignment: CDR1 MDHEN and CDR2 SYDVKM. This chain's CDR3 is CASSSPPGRDYGYTF. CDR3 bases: TGTGCCAGCAGTAGCCCGCCGGGGAGGGATTATGGCTACACCTTC.

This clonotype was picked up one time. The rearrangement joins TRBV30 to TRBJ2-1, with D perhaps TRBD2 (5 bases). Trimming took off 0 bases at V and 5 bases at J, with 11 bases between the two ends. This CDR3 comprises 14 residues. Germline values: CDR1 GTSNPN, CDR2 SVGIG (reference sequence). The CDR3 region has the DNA TGTGCCTGGAGTGTTGGGAGTCCAAACAATGAGCAGTTCTTC. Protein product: CAWSVGSPNNEQFF.

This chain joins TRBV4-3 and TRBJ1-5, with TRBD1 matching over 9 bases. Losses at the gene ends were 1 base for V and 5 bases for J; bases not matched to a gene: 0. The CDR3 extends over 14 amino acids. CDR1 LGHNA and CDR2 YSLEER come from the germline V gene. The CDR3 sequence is CASSQGQGDQPQHF. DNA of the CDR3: TGCGCCAGCAGCCAAGGACAGGGGGATCAGCCCCAGCATTTT.

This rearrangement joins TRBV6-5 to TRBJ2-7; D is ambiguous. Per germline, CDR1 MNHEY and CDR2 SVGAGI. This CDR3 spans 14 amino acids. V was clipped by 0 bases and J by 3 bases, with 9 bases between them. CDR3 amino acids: CASSYSASFYEQYF. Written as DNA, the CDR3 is TGTGCCAGCAGTTACTCGGCCAGCTTCTACGAGCAGTACTTC.

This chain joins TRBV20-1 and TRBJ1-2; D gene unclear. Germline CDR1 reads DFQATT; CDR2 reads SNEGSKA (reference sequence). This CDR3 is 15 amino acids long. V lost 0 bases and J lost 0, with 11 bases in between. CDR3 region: CSAREDGLANYGYTF. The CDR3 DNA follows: TGCAGTGCTAGAGAAGACGGCTTAGCTAACTATGGCTACACCTTC.

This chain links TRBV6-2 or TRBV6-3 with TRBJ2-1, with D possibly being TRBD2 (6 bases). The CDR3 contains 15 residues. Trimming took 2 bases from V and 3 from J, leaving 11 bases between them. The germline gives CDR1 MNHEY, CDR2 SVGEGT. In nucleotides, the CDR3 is TGTGCCAGCAGTTACCCGGGAGCCGGCTACAATGAGCAGTTCTTC. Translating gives CASSYPGAGYNEQFF.

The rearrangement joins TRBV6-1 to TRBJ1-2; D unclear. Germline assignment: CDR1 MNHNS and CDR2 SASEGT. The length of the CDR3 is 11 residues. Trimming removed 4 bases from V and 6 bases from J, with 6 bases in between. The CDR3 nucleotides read TGTGCCAGCAGTGGGATGCATGGCTACACCTTC. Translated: CASSGMHGYTF.

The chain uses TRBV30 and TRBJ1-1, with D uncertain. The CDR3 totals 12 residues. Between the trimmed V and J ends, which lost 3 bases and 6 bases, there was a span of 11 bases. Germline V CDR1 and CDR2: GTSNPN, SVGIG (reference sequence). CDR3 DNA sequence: TGTGCCTGGAGCTTACCGGAATCTGAAGCTTTCTTT. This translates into CAWSLPESEAFF.

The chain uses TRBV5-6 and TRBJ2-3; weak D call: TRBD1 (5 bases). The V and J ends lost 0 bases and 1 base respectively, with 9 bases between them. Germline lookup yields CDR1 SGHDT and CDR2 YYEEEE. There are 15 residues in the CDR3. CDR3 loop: CASSLEGQGTDTQYF. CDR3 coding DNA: TGTGCCAGCAGCTTGGAGGGGCAGGGCACAGATACGCAGTATTTT.

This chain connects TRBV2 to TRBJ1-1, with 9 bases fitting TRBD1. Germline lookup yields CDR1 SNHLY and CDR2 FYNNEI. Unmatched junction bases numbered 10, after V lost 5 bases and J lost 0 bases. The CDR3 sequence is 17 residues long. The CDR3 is CASSKEGTGSLNTEAFF. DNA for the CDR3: TGTGCCAGCAGTAAGGAGGGGACAGGGTCCCTGAACACTGAAGCTTTCTTT.

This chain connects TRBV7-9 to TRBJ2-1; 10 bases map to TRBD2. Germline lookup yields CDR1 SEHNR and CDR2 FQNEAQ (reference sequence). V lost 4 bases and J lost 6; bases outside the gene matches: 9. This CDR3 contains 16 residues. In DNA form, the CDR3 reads TGTGCCAGCAGCTCACTGGAGCGGGGGGGAGTCAATGAGCAGTTCTTC. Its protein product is CASSSLERGGVNEQFF.

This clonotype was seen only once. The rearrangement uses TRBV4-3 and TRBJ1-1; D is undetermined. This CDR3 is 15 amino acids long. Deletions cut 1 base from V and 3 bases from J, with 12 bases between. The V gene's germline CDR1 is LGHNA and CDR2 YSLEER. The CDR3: CASSQGLGVDTEAFF. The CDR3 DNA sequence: TGCGCCAGCAGCCAAGGGCTTGGGGTGGACACTGAAGCTTTCTTT.

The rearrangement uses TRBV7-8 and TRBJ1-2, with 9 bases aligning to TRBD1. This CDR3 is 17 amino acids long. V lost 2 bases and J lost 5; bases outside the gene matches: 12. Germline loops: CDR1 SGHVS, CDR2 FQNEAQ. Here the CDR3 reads CASSLTRTGVLEYGYTF. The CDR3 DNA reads TGTGCCAGCAGCTTAACGCGGACAGGGGTTTTAGAGTATGGCTACACCTTC. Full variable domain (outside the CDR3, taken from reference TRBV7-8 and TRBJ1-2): GAGVSQSPRYKVAKRGQDVALRCDPISGHVSLFWYQQALGQGPEFLTYFQNEAQLDKSGLPSDRFFAERPEGSVSTLKIQRTQQEDSAVYLCASSLTRTGVLEYGYTFGSGTRLTVV.

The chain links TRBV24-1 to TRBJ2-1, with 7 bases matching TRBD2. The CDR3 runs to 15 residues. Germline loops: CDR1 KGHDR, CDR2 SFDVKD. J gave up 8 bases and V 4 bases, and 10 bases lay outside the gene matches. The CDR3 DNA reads TGTGCCACCAGTGACCCTAGCGGACATGGGGATGAGCAGTTCTTC. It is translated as CATSDPSGHGDEQFF.

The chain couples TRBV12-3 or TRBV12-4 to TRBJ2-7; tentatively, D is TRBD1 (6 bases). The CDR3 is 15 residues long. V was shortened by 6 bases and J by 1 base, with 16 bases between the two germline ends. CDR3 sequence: CASRGPGTNSYEQYF. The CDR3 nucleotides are TGTGCCAGCAGAGGCCCAGGGACAAATTCCTACGAGCAGTACTTC.

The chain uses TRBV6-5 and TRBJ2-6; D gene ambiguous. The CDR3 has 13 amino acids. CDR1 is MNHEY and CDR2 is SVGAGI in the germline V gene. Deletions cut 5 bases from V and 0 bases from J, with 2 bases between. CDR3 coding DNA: TGTGCCAGCAGTATCTCTGGGGCCAACGTCCTGACTTTC. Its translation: CASSISGANVLTF.

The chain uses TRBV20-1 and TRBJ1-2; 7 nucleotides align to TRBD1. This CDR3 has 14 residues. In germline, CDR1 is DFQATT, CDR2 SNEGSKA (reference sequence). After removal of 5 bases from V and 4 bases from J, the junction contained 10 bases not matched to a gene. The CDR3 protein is CSAQKTGPLYGYTF. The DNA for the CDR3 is TGCAGTGCTCAGAAGACAGGGCCACTCTATGGCTACACCTTC.

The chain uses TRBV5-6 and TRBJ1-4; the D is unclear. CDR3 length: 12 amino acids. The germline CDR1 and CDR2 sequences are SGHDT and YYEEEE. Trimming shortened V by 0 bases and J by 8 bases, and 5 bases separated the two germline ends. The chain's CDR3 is CASSLDGEKLFF. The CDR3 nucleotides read TGTGCCAGCAGCTTGGACGGGGAAAAACTGTTTTTT.

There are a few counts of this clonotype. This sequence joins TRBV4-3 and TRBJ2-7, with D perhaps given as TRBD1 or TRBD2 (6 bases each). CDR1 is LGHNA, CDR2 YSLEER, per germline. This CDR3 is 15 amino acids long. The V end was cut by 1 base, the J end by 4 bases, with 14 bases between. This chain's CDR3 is CASSQGAGEVYEQYF. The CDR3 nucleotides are TGCGCCAGCAGCCAAGGTGCAGGGGAGGTTTACGAGCAGTACTTC.

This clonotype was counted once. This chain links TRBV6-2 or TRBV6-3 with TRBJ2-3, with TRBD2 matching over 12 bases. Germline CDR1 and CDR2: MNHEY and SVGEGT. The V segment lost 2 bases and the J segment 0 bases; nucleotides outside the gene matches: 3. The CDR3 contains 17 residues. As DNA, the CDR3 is TGTGCCAGCAGTTACGAGACTAGCGGGAGAAGCACAGATACGCAGTATTTT. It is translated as CASSYETSGRSTDTQYF.